This T cell receptor (beta chain) is from a study of pediatric ulcerative colitis. Sequencing was at survey level. TCRdb's table, derived via immunoSEQ multiplex PCR, lists solely in-frame clones and lacks some. The sample has under 50,000 clones, around 76% seen once; the top ten hold around 3.8%. One to two pinch biopsies were taken from the rectum during colonoscopy. V shed 0 bases, J shed 4 bases, and the junction held 3 bases outside the gene matches. The CDR3 extends over 15 amino acids. CDR1 and CDR2 (germline): SGHKS, YYEKEE (reference sequence). General study findings and limits: A couple of rectal clonotypes were found only in ulcerative colitis patients, all of them. Rectal pinch biopsies may have included blood-derived T cells, especially in patients with overt colitis. This repertoire reflects total lymphocytes rather than subpopulations like regulatory T cells.

For this clone: Its matching antigen is unknown.

The rearrangement uses TRBV5-5 and TRBJ2-2; 7 nucleotides line up with TRBD2. The source material was gut tissue. The TCR originated in a girl aged 5-17 years with moderate ulcerative colitis. This CDR3 is CASSLVGEGTGELFF. Written as DNA, the CDR3 is TGTGCCAGCAGCTTGGTAGGGGAGGGCACCGGGGAGCTGTTTTTT.